One and the same sample provided the 17 T cell receptor beta chains below, sequenced in a study of cytomegalovirus exposure and HLA in healthy donors. 13 Jbeta primers and 60 Vbeta primers were used for the PCR. Sequenced by immunoSEQ multiplex PCR; TCRdb stores in-frame clones only, minus some. This table holds about 110,000 clones, roughly 80% found once. Sequenced sample: PBMCs. The receptors derive from a woman aged 40 to 49 in good health and CMV-seropositive.

This clone was detected a few times. The V call is TRBV5-3, the J call TRBJ1-6; TRBD1 matches 9 bases. TRBV5-3 falls under the ORF class, with uncertain function. The CDR3 has 19 amino acids. V was clipped by 1 base and J by 9 bases; unmatched bases: 17. The CDR3: CARSLSWGDRVDLVSPLHF. In DNA form, the CDR3 reads TGTGCCAGAAGCTTGTCGTGGGGGGACAGGGTTGATCTCGTTTCACCCCTCCACTTT.

This chain joins TRBV5-1 and TRBJ2-5; TRBD1 aligns across 9 bases. Germline V gene sequence: CDR1 SGHRS, CDR2 YFSETQ. The CDR3 consists of 16 residues. J was trimmed by 3 bases and V by 4 bases; bases with no gene match: 10. CDR3 in DNA: TGCGCCAGCAGCGTTTACGCCGGGACAGGGAAAGAGACCCAGTACTTC. As protein: CASSVYAGTGKETQYF.

This clone showed up just a few times. The chain combines TRBV6-1 with TRBJ2-3, with D possibly matching TRBD2 (7 bases). The germline gives CDR1 MNHNS, CDR2 SASEGT. The CDR3 consists of 18 residues. V dropped 4 bases and J dropped 0 bases, with 20 bases sitting between them. The CDR3: CASSAPGGGGQSTDTQYF. CDR3 sequence (DNA): TGTGCCAGCAGTGCACCAGGTGGGGGGGGGCAAAGCACAGATACGCAGTATTTT.

The rearrangement joins TRBV7-9 to TRBJ2-3; D possibly corresponds to TRBD2 (5 bases). The CDR3 runs to 15 residues. V was clipped by 5 bases and J by 4 bases, with 16 bases between them. The germline V gene has CDR1 SEHNR and CDR2 FQNEAQ (reference sequence). CDR3 sequence: CASSPLGDRADTQYF. The CDR3 DNA follows: TGTGCCAGCAGCCCTCTCGGGGATAGGGCAGATACGCAGTATTTT.

This clone was seen only once. V and J are TRBV28 and TRBJ2-2; TRBD1 is a possible D gene (5 bases). This CDR3 has 14 amino acids. V was clipped by 3 bases and J by 1 base, with 6 bases between them. CDR1 and CDR2 from the germline V gene are MDHEN and SYDVKM. For the CDR3, the DNA is TGTGCCAGCAGTTTGGGGCAGAACACCGGGGAGCTGTTTTTT. The encoded protein is CASSLGQNTGELFF.

The J gene is TRBJ1-5, the V gene TRBV6-5; D not resolved. The germline gives CDR1 MNHEY, CDR2 SVGAGI. This CDR3 is built from 16 residues. Trimming left V 4 bases short and J 1 base short, with 14 bases between. The CDR3 sequence: CASSLDSPGSNQPQHF. The CDR3 nucleotides are TGTGCCAGCAGTTTGGATTCCCCGGGAAGCAATCAGCCCCAGCATTTT.

The chain carries TRBV19 and TRBJ1-2; D not certain. Trimming stripped 6 bases from V and 4 bases from J, with 12 bases between. The CDR3 totals 13 residues. Germline loops: CDR1 LNHDA, CDR2 SQIVND (reference sequence). CDR3 amino acids: CASSLPGVYGYTF. DNA for the CDR3: TGTGCCAGTAGCCTTCCCGGGGTCTATGGCTACACCTTC.

In DNA form, the CDR3 reads TGTGCCAGTAATGCCCGTCCCCCGGACTATGGCTACACCTTC. Its translation is CASNARPPDYGYTF. The V and J genes are TRBV19 and TRBJ1-2; D ambiguous. The CDR3 is 14 residues long. V lost 7 bases and J 3 bases, leaving 15 bases between the germline ends. Per germline, CDR1 LNHDA and CDR2 SQIVND (reference sequence).

The V and J genes are TRBV14 and TRBJ1-2; 8 bases are a match to TRBD1. The CDR3 contains 15 residues. Trimming at V came to 1 base and at J to 6 bases, leaving 7 bases not matched to a gene. Germline CDR1 is SGHDN and CDR2 is FVKESK. As DNA, the CDR3 is TGTGCCAGCAGCCAAGCCCTGACAGGGGTCGATGGCTACACCTTC. Its protein product is CASSQALTGVDGYTF.

The V call is TRBV2, the J call TRBJ1-1; 7 bases align to TRBD1. In germline, CDR1 is SNHLY, CDR2 FYNNEI. The CDR3 contains 15 residues. V lost 2 bases, J lost 1 base, and 4 bases stayed unmatched. The CDR3 region is CASSELPGGNTEAFF. The CDR3 DNA is TGTGCCAGCAGTGAACTCCCAGGGGGGAACACTGAAGCTTTCTTT.

The V gene is TRBV11-1, the J gene TRBJ2-1; D is undetermined. CDR1 is SGHAT and CDR2 is FQDESV in the germline V gene (reference sequence). CDR3 length: 16 residues. V was pared by 3 bases and J by 4 bases, with 16 bases between. The CDR3 spells CASSLEVEAGYNEQFF. The CDR3 nucleotides are TGTGCCAGCAGCTTGGAAGTCGAGGCTGGTTACAATGAGCAGTTCTTC.

This sequence joins TRBV4-2 and TRBJ1-2, with D unresolved. Trimming pared 0 bases from V and 7 bases from J, leaving 3 bases between. Per the germline V gene, CDR1 is LGHNA and CDR2 is YNFKEQ. This CDR3 has 11 residues. The CDR3 DNA is TGTGCCAGCAGCCAAGACGGTGGCTACACCTTC. It translates to CASSQDGGYTF.

The gene calls are TRBV6-4 and TRBJ1-6; TRBD1 matches at 9 bases. Per the germline V gene, CDR1 is MRHNA and CDR2 is SNTAGT. The CDR3 sequence is 15 residues long. Unmatched junction bases numbered 9, after V lost 8 bases and J lost 7 bases. As DNA, the CDR3 is TGTGCCAGCCGATTATCAGGGACAGGGAATTCACCCCTCCACTTT. Amino acid sequence: CASRLSGTGNSPLHF.

This chain joins TRBV6-6 and TRBJ1-2; weak D call: TRBD1 (5 bases). Germline values: CDR1 MNHNY, CDR2 SVGAGI (reference sequence). V was shortened by 0 bases and J by 0 bases, with 11 bases between the two germline ends. CDR3 length equals 16 residues. The DNA of the CDR3 is TGTGCCAGCAGTTACTCGACAGACCTTACTAACTATGGCTACACCTTC. Its translation: CASSYSTDLTNYGYTF.

This clone was seen only once. The CDR3 DNA is TGTGCCAGTAGTTCACCGACAGACACCTACGAGCAGTACTTC. Translation gives CASSSPTDTYEQYF. The V call is TRBV19, the J call TRBJ2-7, with TRBD1 as a possible D gene (5 bases). This CDR3 is 14 amino acids long. The germline V gene encodes CDR1 LNHDA and CDR2 SQIVND (reference sequence). The V gene lost 5 bases and the J gene lost 2 bases, with 13 bases spanning the gap.

The rearrangement joins TRBV5-4 to TRBJ2-3; 11 positions match TRBD2. Germline V gene sequence: CDR1 SGHNT, CDR2 YYREEE (reference sequence). V was pared by 1 base and J by 3 bases, with 7 bases of the junction left unmatched. CDR3 size: 17 residues. As DNA, the CDR3 is TGTGCCAGCAGCTTGCTTAGCGGGGGGGCCGGGACAGATACGCAGTATTTT. Protein product: CASSLLSGGAGTDTQYF.

This chain connects TRBV4-1 to TRBJ2-5; TRBD1 is a possible D gene (6 bases). Germline V gene sequence: CDR1 MGHRA, CDR2 YSYEKL. V lost 4 bases to trimming and J lost 0 bases, with 15 bases between them. This CDR3 comprises 16 residues. CDR3 DNA: TGCGCCAGCAGCCGCTCCCTTACAGGGTACCAAGAGACCCAGTACTTC. It is translated as CASSRSLTGYQETQYF.